What follows are 18 T cell receptor beta chains derived from one specimen sequenced in a study of regulatory T cells in long-lasting Graves disease. Time point meaning: newly diagnosed GD, antithyroid drugs for less than 3 months. Following extraction of RNA from PBMCs, that RNA was used to make the TCR library. Relying on iRepertoire HTBI primers and Arm-PCR of CDR3 regions, the team built TCR beta libraries. TCRdb analysed the multiplex PCR reads with MiXCR anew, one entry per CDR3 protein. The repertoire holds 350,000 to 550,000 distinct CDR3 sequences, with more than 13% as singletons. The same data also contributed to another study, on T cells in Graves' hyperthyroidism and ophthalmopathy.

The material sequenced was peripheral blood mononuclear cells (PBMCs), taken at new diagnosis, from a patient treated with antithyroid drugs. Every receptor here comes from a woman aged 25 to 45 with Graves disease.

This clonotype was counted ten times or more. The gene calls are TRBV20-1 and TRBJ2-7; 8 bases are a match to TRBD1. V was clipped by 6 bases and J by 2 bases; unmatched bases: 6. Germline loops: CDR1 DFQATT, CDR2 SNEGSKA (reference sequence). This CDR3 is 13 amino acids long. For the CDR3, the DNA is TGCAGTGCCAGACAGGGGACCACCTACGAGCAGTACTTC. It translates to CSARQGTTYEQYF.

Regarding this clonotype: The junction does not match germline at one end; this may be a read error. The V call is TRBV5-1, the J call TRBJ2-5, with D unresolved. The CDR3 consists of 13 residues. The V gene's germline CDR1 is SGHRS and CDR2 YFSETQ. CDR3 loop: CASSAVFWETQYF. CDR3 DNA sequence: TGTGCCAGCAGTGCCGTGTTTTGGGAGACCCAGTACTTC.

This clonotype was recorded at least ten times. The chain recombines TRBV7-3 with TRBJ2-7; D is ambiguous. The V and J ends lost 1 base and 3 bases respectively, with 7 bases between them. CDR1 is SGHTA, CDR2 FQGTGA, per germline. The CDR3 spans 13 residues. CDR3 amino acids: CASSLIDHYEQYF. The CDR3 coding sequence is TGTGCCAGCAGCTTAATAGACCACTACGAGCAGTACTTC.

The sample holds a few counts of this clonotype. The chain uses TRBV5-1 and TRBJ1-2; TRBD1 matches 10 bases. The V gene end was trimmed by 2 bases and the J gene end by 4 bases; junction bases not matched to a gene: 8. The CDR3 is 16 amino acids. Germline V gene sequence: CDR1 SGHRS, CDR2 YFSETQ. The CDR3 bases are TGCGCCAGCAGCTTAGTGACAGGGGGCCTCGGCTATGGCTACACCTTC. It translates to CASSLVTGGLGYGYTF.

The sample holds many counts of this clonotype. The V gene is TRBV20-1, the J gene TRBJ2-3, with 7 bases that match TRBD2. The CDR3 is 16 amino acids. The ends lost 3 bases at V and 3 bases at J; junction bases unmatched: 12. The germline V gene encodes CDR1 DFQATT and CDR2 SNEGSKA (reference sequence). Written as DNA, the CDR3 is TGCAGTGCTAGTCCGCCCCATGGAGCGGGAACAGATACGCAGTATTTT. This gives the protein CSASPPHGAGTDTQYF.

This clonotype was observed many times. The chain employs TRBV9 and TRBJ1-1; D is undetermined. V was shortened by 1 base and J by 0 bases, with 4 bases between the two germline ends. The CDR3 consists of 13 residues. Looked up from germline, CDR1 is SGDLS and CDR2 is YYNGEE. CDR3 coding DNA: TGTGCCAGCAGCGTACAGCTGAACACTGAAGCTTTCTTT. Protein sequence: CASSVQLNTEAFF.

This clonotype was found many times. V is TRBV3-1 and J is TRBJ2-7, with D perhaps given as TRBD1 or TRBD2 (5 bases each). Trimming stripped 0 bases from V and 7 bases from J, with 13 bases between. The germline gives CDR1 LGHDT, CDR2 YNNKEL (reference sequence). The CDR3 is 14 residues long. Here the CDR3 DNA reads TGTGCCAGCAGCCAAGATTACGGGGCTAGGGAGCAGTACTTC. This encodes CASSQDYGAREQYF.

In its sample, this clonotype was seen a few times. The chain joins TRBV19 to TRBJ2-5; D possibly uses TRBD1 or TRBD2 (5 bases each). The CDR3 totals 13 residues. The V gene's germline CDR1 is LNHDA and CDR2 SQIVND (reference sequence). V lost 3 bases and J lost 5, with 10 bases in between. The CDR3: CASSIWGKETQYF. DNA of the CDR3: TGTGCCAGTAGTATCTGGGGGAAGGAGACCCAGTACTTC.

This clonotype was recorded a few times. V gene TRBV7-9 combines with J gene TRBJ2-7; TRBD1 agrees at 9 bases. Germline-derived CDR1 and CDR2 are SEHNR and FQNEAQ (reference sequence). V was clipped by 5 bases and J by 1 base; unmatched bases: 6. This CDR3 has 15 amino acids. The CDR3 DNA reads TGTGCCAGCAGCCCTACAGGGGGCCCTTCCTACGAGCAGTACTTC. This translates into CASSPTGGPSYEQYF.

There are many counts of this clonotype. This rearrangement joins TRBV20-1 to TRBJ1-6; weak D call: TRBD1 (6 bases). Trimming took off 1 base at V and 10 bases at J, with 14 bases between the two ends. Germline V gene data show CDR1 as DFQATT and CDR2 as SNEGSKA (reference sequence). The CDR3 is 14 residues long. The CDR3 region is CSARVPGAGSPLHF. CDR3 sequence (DNA): TGCAGTGCTAGAGTCCCGGGGGCCGGGTCACCCCTCCACTTT.

The J gene is TRBJ2-3, the V gene TRBV27; 8 bases line up with TRBD1. This CDR3 has 13 residues. Germline CDR1 reads MNHEY; CDR2 reads SMNVEV (reference sequence). Unmatched junction bases numbered 14, after V lost 6 bases and J lost 15 bases. CDR3 coding DNA: TGTGCCAGCAGCTCACTCCGGACAGGGCGGTTCTATTTT. Translating gives CASSSLRTGRFYF.

The sample holds a few counts of this clonotype. One junction end does not reproduce the germline sequence, and a read error may be involved. The chain recombines TRBV3-1 with TRBJ2-1, with D perhaps TRBD2 (5 bases). CDR3 length: 15 residues. The V gene's germline CDR1 is LGHDT and CDR2 YNNKEL (reference sequence). The CDR3 sequence is CASSHGGSSYNGQFF. The CDR3 nucleotides read TGTGCCAGCAGCCATGGCGGGTCCTCCTACAATGGGCAGTTCTTC.

This clonotype was seen a few times. The V and J genes are TRBV7-2 and TRBJ2-7; 7 bases line up with TRBD2. The CDR3 is made up of 14 amino acids. The junction had 12 bases not matched to a gene; V was cut back by 4 bases and J by 9 bases. Germline V gene lookup returns CDR1 SGHTA and CDR2 FQGNSA. CDR3 region: CASSSSGLPGGQYF. The CDR3 DNA is TGTGCCAGCAGCTCATCGGGACTCCCGGGGGGGCAGTACTTC. The variable domain in full, completed from reference TRBV7-2 and TRBJ2-7, reads GAGVSQSPSNKVTEKGKDVELRCDPISGHTALYWYRQSLGQGLEFLIYFQGNSAPDKSGLPSDRFSAERTGGSVSTLTIQRTQQEDSAVYLCASSSSGLPGGQYFGPGTRLTVT.

This clonotype was seen repeatedly, ten times or more. The chain uses TRBV30 and TRBJ2-2, with 7 bases aligning to TRBD1. The junction had 11 bases not matched to a gene; V was cut back by 6 bases and J by 4 bases. There are 15 residues in the CDR3. CDR1 GTSNPN and CDR2 SVGIG come from the germline V gene (reference sequence). CDR3 region: CACPPETGSTGELFF. The DNA for the CDR3 is TGTGCCTGCCCACCCGAGACAGGGTCCACCGGGGAGCTGTTTTTT.

At least ten counts were recorded for this clonotype. V usage is TRBV12-3 or TRBV12-4 and J usage is TRBJ2-6, with D tentatively TRBD1 or TRBD2 (7 bases each). V was shortened by 6 bases and J by 0 bases, with 18 bases between the two germline ends. The CDR3 consists of 18 residues. CDR3 DNA sequence: TGTGCCAGCAGACAAACCGCAGGGGGGGACTCTGGGGCCAACGTCCTGACTTTC. Amino acid sequence: CASRQTAGGDSGANVLTF.

This clonotype was seen repeatedly, ten times or more. V is TRBV2 and J is TRBJ2-3; no clear D gene. The germline V gene has CDR1 SNHLY and CDR2 FYNNEI. Trimming removed 1 base from V and 4 bases from J, with 12 bases in between. This CDR3 comprises 15 residues. This chain's CDR3 is CASSEEAPVADTQYF. The CDR3, as DNA: TGTGCCAGCAGTGAAGAAGCCCCGGTCGCAGATACGCAGTATTTT. Supplemented by reference TRBV2 and TRBJ2-3, the full variable domain reads EPEVTQTPSHQVTQMGQEVILRCVPISNHLYFYWYRQILGQKVEFLVSFYNNEISEKSEIFDDQFSVERPDGSNFTLKIRSTKLEDSAMYFCASSEEAPVADTQYFGPGTRLTVL.

This clonotype was detected ten times or more. The gene calls are TRBV28 and TRBJ1-5, with D possibly TRBD1 on 5 matching bases. Germline CDR1 MDHEN, CDR2 SYDVKM. Trimming took 8 bases from V and 2 from J, leaving 16 bases between them. The CDR3 has 15 amino acids. The CDR3 reads CASYPGLLGNQPQHF. For the CDR3, the DNA is TGTGCCAGCTACCCGGGACTTCTGGGCAATCAGCCCCAGCATTTT.

Ten or more counts support this clonotype. The chain links TRBV27 to TRBJ2-1, with 7 bases matching TRBD2. Trimming cost V 2 bases and J 12 bases; bases outside gene matches: 10. Germline V gene lookup returns CDR1 MNHEY and CDR2 SMNVEV (reference sequence). The length of the CDR3 is 14 residues. The CDR3 bases are TGTGCCAGCAGTTTAGGAGGGAGGGGACTGGGGCAGTTCTTC. Translating gives CASSLGGRGLGQFF.